The entry below gives a single TCR beta chain sequence along with its context. Its binding antigen is unknown. Base qualities are not recorded, but no much larger clone differs from it by a single base. This specimen belongs to a study of cytotoxic CD8 clonotypes in ibrutinib-treated CLL (dated by TCRdb to the early 2020s). Study-wide context: The cohort was composed of 10 to 11 relapsed/refractory and around 15 treatment-naive patients; IGHV unmutated status was identified in 17 patients. Responses were partial in some 24 patients and complete in 2; after median 68 months follow-up, about 14 stayed in remission and around 12 progressed. Response samples were taken after a median of roughly eleven months on treatment, ranging from 6 to 36 months. Every remission and progressive disease sample was obtained while ibrutinib was still being received by the patients. An average of 255,043 productive templates and approximately 91,000 productive rearrangements was obtained per sample. Of the roughly 90 people in the trial, 25 to 30 had longitudinal samples available. Cryopreserved peripheral blood mononuclear cells were collected before treatment, at response, and at either disease progression or sustained remission.

What the research found in general, with its limitations: Clonality increased at ibrutinib response, stayed stable in sustained remission, and fell back toward baseline at progression. Sampling times were not matched between patients in sustained remission and patients whose disease was progressing, and lymph node repertoires were not examined. Public clonotypes were found to be uncommon and were observed to contract or remain stable during treatment; the increase in clonality was shown to reflect expansion of private clonotypes at ibrutinib response. Baseline clonality was found to be higher than that of age-matched healthy donors and was strongly correlated with circulating CD8+ T-cell counts.

On a MiSeq, deep resolution sequencing aimed for a depth between 1 in 1 million and 1 in 200,000 T cells, with each clonotype covered about 9.2x on average. The immunoSEQ hsTCRB Kit was used to generate the TCR beta libraries. Concerning the study's data processing: Data were analyzed with ImmunoSEQ Data Assistant and ImmunoSEQ Analyzer, with V, D and J genes assigned per IMGT definitions. Clonality, which ranges from 0 to 1, was calculated by subtracting the normalized Shannon entropy of productive rearrangement frequencies from one. Only overrepresented clonotypes making up at least 0.05% of the repertoire of each patient were included in the public clonotype analysis. Some twelve age-matched healthy donor repertoires from immuneACCESS were used as controls for clonality. In its TCRdb copy, this immuneACCESS table keeps in-frame sequences only and misses some clones. Where compared with another copy, unresolved V genes explain less than half of these, and the others have no known cause. The D gene and trimming were derived from the DNA, and the V and J assignments and clone size from that table. The sample table records about 25,000 clones; roughly two thirds of these occur just once. Clones ranked in the top ten supply roughly 47% of the sample.

The label giving this sample's time point can be read as: progressive disease on ibrutinib. Around 1.8 micrograms of genomic DNA were extracted from cryopreserved PBMCs for TCR beta library preparation. Longitudinal blood samples from CLL patients on ibrutinib monotherapy underwent high-throughput TCR beta sequencing. The patients took part in an open-label, single-center phase 2 trial of ibrutinib monotherapy. Sequencing used PBMCs, obtained at disease progression, from a patient treated with ibrutinib. The TCR was taken from a human donor with chronic lymphocytic leukemia.

The DNA sequence is given as TGTGCCAGCAGGTACAGGGGATTTAGGACTGAAGCTTTCTTT. Its protein reads: CASRYRGFRTEAFF. Recombination joined TRBV6-5 with TRBJ1-1; a stretch of 7 junction bases matches TRBD1. Ends trimmed: V by 6 bases, J by 5 bases; bases unmatched to a gene: 9. The CDR3 holds 14 amino acids from the cysteine to the phenylalanine. The retained sequence is limited to the CDR3, 42 bases, with the frame set at the first base. Based on the germline V gene, the CDR1 and CDR2 sequences are MNHEY and SVGAGI.